The entry that follows covers one T cell receptor beta chain sequence. Its target is not known. The data originate from a study of a mutant IDH1 vaccine in newly diagnosed glioma. Overall study: Patients received vaccination from 4-6 weeks after radiotherapy alone, or with temozolomide cycles. Treated patients had a mean age of 40.4 years and an approximately 62% male, 37.5% female split.

Study-wide points: Pseudoprogression apparently lacked any relation to changes in top peripheral T cell clonotypes.

The sample's time point: week 11, during vaccination. Every vaccination contained 300 ug of the mutant IDH1 20-mer peptide and was paired with topical imiquimod. Produced via immunoSEQ multiplex PCR; TCRdb's table is partial and in-frame only. The sample has some 60,000 clones, about four fifths seen once. The ends were cut back, 2 bases at V and 8 bases at J, with 24 bases in the middle. Germline assignment: CDR1 MNHNS and CDR2 SASEGT. CDR3 length equals 18 residues. This TCR came from a man between 50 and 59 years old with glioma. V gene TRBV6-1 combines with J gene TRBJ1-4; the D gene is possibly TRBD1 (5 bases). This material consisted of PBMCs, taken from a glioma patient whose treatment included an IDH1 peptide vaccine. This chain's CDR3 is CASSERFRGTGEGEKLFF. CDR3 sequence (DNA): TGTGCCAGCAGTGAAAGGTTTCGGGGGACTGGAGAGGGAGAAAAACTGTTTTTT.